What follows is one T cell receptor (beta chain) and its context. This sample is part of a study of shared clonotypes between healthy human individuals. CD8 cells classed as naive were CD45RO-negative and positively selected for CCR7, excluding terminally differentiated effector memory CD45RA+ cells. This CDR3 comprises 18 residues. Germline V lookup: CDR1 SQVTM, CDR2 ANQGSEA. The V and J ends lost 4 bases and 1 base, in that order; junction bases with no gene match: 8. Sorted-subset replicate PCR reactions were performed with approximately 0.2 ug DNA, corresponding to 30,000 to 35,000 T cell genomes. Method: immunoSEQ multiplex PCR; TCRdb's copy keeps in-frame clones and lacks some. The profile shows around 2.1 million clones, about 92% of them singletons.

The rearrangement uses TRBV29-1 and TRBJ2-1, with 15 positions matching TRBD2. Material: naive CD8+ T cells from PBMCs. The TCR was taken from a young man in good health. Some clones in this sample may be carry-over from other donors' samples. The CDR3, as DNA: TGCAGCGTTGCCGGACTAGCGGGAGGGCCCCGGTCCTACAATGAGCAGTTCTTC. It translates to CSVAGLAGGPRSYNEQFF.